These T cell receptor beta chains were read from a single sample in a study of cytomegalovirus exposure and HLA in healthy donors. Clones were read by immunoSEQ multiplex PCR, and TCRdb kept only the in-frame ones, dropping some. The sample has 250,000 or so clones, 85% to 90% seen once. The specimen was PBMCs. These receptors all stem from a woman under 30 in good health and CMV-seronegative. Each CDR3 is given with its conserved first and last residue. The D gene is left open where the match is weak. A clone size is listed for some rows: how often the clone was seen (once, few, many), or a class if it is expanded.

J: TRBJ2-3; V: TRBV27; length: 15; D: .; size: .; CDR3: CASSLAGLWSDTQYF; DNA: TGTGCCAGCAGCTTGGCGGGGTTGTGGTCAGATACGCAGTATTTT
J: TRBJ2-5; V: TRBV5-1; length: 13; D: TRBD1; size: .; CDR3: CASSSPGGETQYF; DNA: TGCGCCAGCAGTTCGCCAGGGGGAGAGACCCAGTACTTC
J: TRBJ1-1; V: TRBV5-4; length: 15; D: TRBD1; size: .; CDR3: CASSLGGTGRTEAFF; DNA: TGTGCCAGCAGCTTGGGGGGGACAGGTAGGACTGAAGCTTTCTTT
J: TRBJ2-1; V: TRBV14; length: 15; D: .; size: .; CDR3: CASSRASGVYNEQFF; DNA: TGTGCCAGCAGCCGGGCCAGCGGAGTATACAATGAGCAGTTCTTC
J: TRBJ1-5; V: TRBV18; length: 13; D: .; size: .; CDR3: CASSPGTGGAQHF; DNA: TGTGCCAGCTCACCAGGGACCGGCGGGGCCCAGCATTTT
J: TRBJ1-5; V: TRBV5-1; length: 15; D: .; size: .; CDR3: CASSQAVFSNQPQHF; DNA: TGCGCCAGCAGCCAGGCAGTTTTTAGCAATCAGCCCCAGCATTTT
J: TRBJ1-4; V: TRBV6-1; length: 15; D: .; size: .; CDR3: CASSPMRVTNEKLFF; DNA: TGTGCCAGCAGTCCGATGCGGGTCACTAATGAAAAACTGTTTTTT
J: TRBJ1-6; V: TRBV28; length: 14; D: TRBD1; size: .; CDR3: CASERRQGSSPLHF; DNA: TGTGCCAGCGAGCGAAGACAGGGTAGTTCACCCCTCCACTTT
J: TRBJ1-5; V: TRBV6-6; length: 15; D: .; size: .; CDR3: CASRVTRIGNQPQHF; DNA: TGTGCCAGCAGAGTGACACGTATCGGCAATCAGCCCCAGCATTTT
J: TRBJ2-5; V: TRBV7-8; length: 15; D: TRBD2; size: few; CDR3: CASSSQRGGRETQYF; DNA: TGTGCCAGCAGTTCCCAGCGGGGGGGCAGAGAGACCCAGTACTTC